Given below is one T cell receptor (beta chain) in context. These data originate in a study of blood T cell repertoires in COVID-19. Original handling: Amplified reference gene primers provided the basis for estimating nucleated cell counts. The protocol was immunoSEQ multiplex PCR, while the TCRdb copy is restricted to in-frame clones and leaves out a portion. The V and J calls and the clone size are those of that table, but D and trimming were determined from the DNA. The sample carries 200,000 to 300,000 clones, more than 75% recorded once. In Cohort 3, a recovered donor had either two negative PCRs, clearance, or symptom resolution. The TCR comes from a woman aged 45-65 years who had recovered from COVID-19. The sequenced sample consisted of PBMCs or T cells enriched from blood (not recorded which).

The CDR3 DNA reads as TGTGCCAGCAGTTACTTAGGGGACACTGAAGCTTTCTTT. This codes for CASSYLGDTEAFF. This chain links TRBV6-5 with TRBJ1-1, with D tentatively TRBD1 (5 bases). This CDR3 has 13 residues. CDR1 and CDR2 (germline): MNHEY, SVGAGI. The V end was cut by 1 base, the J end by 3 bases, with 6 bases between.